Shown below are 5 T cell receptor beta chains from a single sample sequenced in a study of shared clonotypes between healthy human individuals. Produced via immunoSEQ multiplex PCR; TCRdb's table is partial and in-frame only. The sample yields around 88,000 clones, almost 70% seen once. Sequencing was carried out using memory CD8+ T cells sorted from blood. Subset specified: CD45RO+ cells pooled with CCR7-negative TemRA cells. The receptors were sampled from a man aged 30 to 45 in good health.

The CDR3 DNA is TGTGCCAGCAGCGGGATCTTGGGGAAAGAAACTAATGAAAAACTGTTTTTT. It translates to CASSGILGKETNEKLFF. The chain joins TRBV7-9 to TRBJ1-4, with D unclear. CDR3 length: 17 residues. The germline V and J ends were trimmed by 5 bases and 1 base, with 17 bases remaining between them. Germline CDR1 and CDR2: SEHNR and FQNEAQ (reference sequence).

Details on this clone: The same CDR3 also results from other DNA sequences found in this sample. This chain connects TRBV7-8 to TRBJ2-1, with D perhaps TRBD1 or TRBD2 (5 bases each). Germline V CDR1 and CDR2: SGHVS, FQNEAQ. The CDR3 is made up of 15 amino acids. Trimming removed 7 bases from V and 0 bases from J, with 13 bases in between. CDR3 sequence: CASTLGPSSYNEQFF. The CDR3 DNA reads TGTGCCAGCACCCTGGGACCAAGCTCCTACAATGAGCAGTTCTTC.

The rearrangement joins TRBV4-1 to TRBJ2-6, with TRBD1 matching over 8 bases. Germline CDR1 MGHRA, CDR2 YSYEKL. The CDR3 has 19 amino acids. V lost 0 bases and J lost 1; bases outside the gene matches: 8. In DNA form, the CDR3 reads TGCGCCAGCAGCCAAGATAATGCAGGGGGCCTGTCTGGGGCCAACGTCCTGACTTTC. It yields the protein CASSQDNAGGLSGANVLTF.

This sequence joins TRBV27 and TRBJ2-2; TRBD1 matches at 7 bases. Germline CDR1 is MNHEY and CDR2 is SMNVEV (reference sequence). V lost 5 bases to trimming and J lost 5 bases; unmatched junction nucleotides: 5. This CDR3 is 14 amino acids long. DNA for the CDR3: TGTGCCAGCAGTATCTCAGGGGGTACCGGGGAGCTGTTTTTT. As protein: CASSISGGTGELFF.

This clone is medium-sized within its sample. This sequence joins TRBV7-2 and TRBJ2-3; TRBD2 is a possible D gene (5 bases). The CDR3 length is 13 residues. Per the germline V gene, CDR1 is SGHTA and CDR2 is FQGNSA. The V gene lost 5 bases and the J gene lost 10 bases, with 16 bases spanning the gap. The CDR3 DNA reads TGTGCCAGCAGCCCGACCCCTCGGGGAGCGCAGTATTTT. Its translation is CASSPTPRGAQYF.